This TCR beta chain was retrieved from a study of circulating and synovial CD4+ cells in juvenile arthritis. General observations from the study: These blood cells shared more CDR3 sequences with synovium than bulk blood. Bulk blood CD4 repertoires were more diverse than these. CPL versus bulk CD4 samples: T cell genome counts differed by at least an order of magnitude.

Worth noting for this clone: The target antigen is unknown.

Sequenced samples came from active juvenile idiopathic arthritis patients. The junction had 10 bases not matched to a gene; V was cut back by 2 bases and J by 0 bases. The CDR3 length is 19 residues. Germline V lookup: CDR1 SEHNR, CDR2 FQNEAQ (reference sequence). Assay: immunoSEQ multiplex PCR; the TCRdb copy retains only in-frame clones and omits some. The repertoire holds around 32,000 clones, with nearly 95% as singletons. The origin of this receptor is a human donor with juvenile idiopathic arthritis. The chain is built from TRBV7-9 and TRBJ2-6; 7 positions agree with TRBD1. What was sequenced was CD4+ T cells from blood. This chain's CDR3 is CASSLKGSGGLSGANVLTF. In DNA, the CDR3 is TGTGCCAGCAGCTTAAAAGGTTCAGGGGGTCTCTCTGGGGCCAACGTCCTGACTTTC.